This entry describes one T cell receptor (beta chain). These data belong to a study of blood T cell repertoires in COVID-19. Overall study context: From the United States, Italy and Spain came samples of acute and convalescent COVID-19. Sources were T cells, B-cell-depleted T cells, or PBMCs; the material itself was cDNA or gDNA.

Per the original data handling: Nucleated cell counts were estimated from reference gene primer amplification. The repertoire was sequenced with immunoSEQ multiplex PCR; TCRdb's copy has only in-frame clones and lacks some. V and J calls and clone size are copied from that table; D and trimming were computed from the DNA. Of over 200,000 clones listed, more than 70% were seen once; the top ten hold roughly 2.5%. This clonotype was sampled from an older woman with acute or convalescent COVID-19. The sample consisted of peripheral blood.

For the CDR3, the DNA is TGTGCCAGCAGGCACACGGGAGGGGATTACGAGCAGTACTTC. This sequence encodes CASRHTGGDYEQYF. The chain employs TRBV11-2 and TRBJ2-7; 8 positions agree with TRBD2. V trimming: 6 bases; J trimming: 4 bases; junction bases outside the gene matches: 8. The germline CDR1 and CDR2 sequences are SGHAT and FQNNGV. CDR3 length: 14 residues.